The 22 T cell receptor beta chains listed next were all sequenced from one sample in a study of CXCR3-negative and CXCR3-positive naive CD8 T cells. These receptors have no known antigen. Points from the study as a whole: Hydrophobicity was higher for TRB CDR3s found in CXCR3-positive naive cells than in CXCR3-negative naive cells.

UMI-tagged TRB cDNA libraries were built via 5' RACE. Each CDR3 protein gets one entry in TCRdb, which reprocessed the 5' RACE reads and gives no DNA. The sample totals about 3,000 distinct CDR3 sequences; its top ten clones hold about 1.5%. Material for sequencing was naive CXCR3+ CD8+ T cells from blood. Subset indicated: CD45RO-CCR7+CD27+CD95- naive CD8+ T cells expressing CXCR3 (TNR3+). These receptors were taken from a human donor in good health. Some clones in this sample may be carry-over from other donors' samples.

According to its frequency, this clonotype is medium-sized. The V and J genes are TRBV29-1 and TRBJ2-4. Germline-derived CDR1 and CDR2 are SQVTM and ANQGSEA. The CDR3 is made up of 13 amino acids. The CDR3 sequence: CSVELTAKNIQYF.

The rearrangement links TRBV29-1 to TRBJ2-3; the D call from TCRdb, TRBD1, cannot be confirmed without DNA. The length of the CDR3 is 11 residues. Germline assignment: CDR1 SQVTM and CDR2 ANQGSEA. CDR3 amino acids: CSHQGEDTQYF.

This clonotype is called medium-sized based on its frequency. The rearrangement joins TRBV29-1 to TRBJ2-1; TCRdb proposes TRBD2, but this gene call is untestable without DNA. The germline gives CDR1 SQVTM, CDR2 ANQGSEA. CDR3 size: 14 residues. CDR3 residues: CSAEGREFHNEQFF.

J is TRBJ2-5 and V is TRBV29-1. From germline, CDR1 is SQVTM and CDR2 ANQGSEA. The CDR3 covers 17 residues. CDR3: CSVEWSNRPGDQETQYF.

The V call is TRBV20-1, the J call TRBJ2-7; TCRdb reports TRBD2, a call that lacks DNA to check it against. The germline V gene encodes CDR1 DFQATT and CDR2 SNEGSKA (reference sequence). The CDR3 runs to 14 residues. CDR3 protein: CSAGGLYNSYEQYF.

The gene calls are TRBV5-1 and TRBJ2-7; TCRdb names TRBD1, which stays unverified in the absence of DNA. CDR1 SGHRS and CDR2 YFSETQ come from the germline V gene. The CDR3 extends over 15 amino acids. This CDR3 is CASSLDLAGENEQYF.

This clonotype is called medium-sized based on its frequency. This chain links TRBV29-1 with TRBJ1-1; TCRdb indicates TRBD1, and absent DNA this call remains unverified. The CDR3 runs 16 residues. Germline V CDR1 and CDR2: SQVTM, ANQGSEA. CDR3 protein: CSVEDRWTGGNTEAFF.

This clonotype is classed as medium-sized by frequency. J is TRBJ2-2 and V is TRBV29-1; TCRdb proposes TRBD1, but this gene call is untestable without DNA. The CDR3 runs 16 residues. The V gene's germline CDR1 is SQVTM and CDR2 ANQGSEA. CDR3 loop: CSVTTTGPANTGELFF.

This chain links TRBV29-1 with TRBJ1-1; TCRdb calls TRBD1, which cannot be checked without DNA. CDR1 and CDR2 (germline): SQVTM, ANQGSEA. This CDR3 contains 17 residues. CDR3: CSALKLTGTGVGTEAFF.

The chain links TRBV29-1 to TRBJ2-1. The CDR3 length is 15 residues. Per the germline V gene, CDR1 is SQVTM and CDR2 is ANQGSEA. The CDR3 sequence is CSVEIPRGAYNEQFF.

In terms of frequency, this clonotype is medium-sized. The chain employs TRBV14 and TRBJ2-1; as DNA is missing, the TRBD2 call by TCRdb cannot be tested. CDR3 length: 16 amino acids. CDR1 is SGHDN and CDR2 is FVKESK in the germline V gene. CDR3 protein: CASSVILAGSYNEQFF.

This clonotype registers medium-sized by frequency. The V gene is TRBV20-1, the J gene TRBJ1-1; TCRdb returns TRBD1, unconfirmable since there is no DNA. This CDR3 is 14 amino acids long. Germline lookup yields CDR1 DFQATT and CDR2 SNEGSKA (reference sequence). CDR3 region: CSAVPTGTYTEAFF.

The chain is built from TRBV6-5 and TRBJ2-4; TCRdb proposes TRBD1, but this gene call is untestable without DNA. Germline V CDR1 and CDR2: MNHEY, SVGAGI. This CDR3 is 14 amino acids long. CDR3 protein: CASSPQWARDIQYF.

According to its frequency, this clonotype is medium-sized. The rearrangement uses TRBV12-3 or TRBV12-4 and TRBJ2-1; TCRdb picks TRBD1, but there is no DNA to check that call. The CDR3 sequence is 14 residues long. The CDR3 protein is CASSPPTGYFEQFF.

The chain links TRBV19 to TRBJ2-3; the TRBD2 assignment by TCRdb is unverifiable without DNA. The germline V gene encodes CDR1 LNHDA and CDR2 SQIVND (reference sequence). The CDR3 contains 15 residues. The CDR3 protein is CASTQLAGGTDTQYF. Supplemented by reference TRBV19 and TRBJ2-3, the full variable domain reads DGGITQSPKYLFRKEGQNVTLSCEQNLNHDAMYWYRQDPGQGLRLIYYSQIVNDFQKGDIAEGYSVSREKKESFPLTVTSAQKNPTAFYLCASTQLAGGTDTQYFGPGTRLTVL.

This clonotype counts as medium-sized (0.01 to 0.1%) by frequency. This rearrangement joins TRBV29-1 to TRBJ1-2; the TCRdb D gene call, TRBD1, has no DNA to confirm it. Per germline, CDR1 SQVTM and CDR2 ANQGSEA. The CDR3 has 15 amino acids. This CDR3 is CSVAVGIQGDYGYTF.

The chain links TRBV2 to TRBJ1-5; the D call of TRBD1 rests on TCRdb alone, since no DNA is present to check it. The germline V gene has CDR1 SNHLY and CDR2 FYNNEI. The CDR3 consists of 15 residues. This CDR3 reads CASRVDSYSNQPQHF. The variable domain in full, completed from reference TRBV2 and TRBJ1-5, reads EPEVTQTPSHQVTQMGQEVILRCVPISNHLYFYWYRQILGQKVEFLVSFYNNEISEKSEIFDDQFSVERPDGSNFTLKIRSTKLEDSAMYFCASRVDSYSNQPQHFGDGTRLSIL.

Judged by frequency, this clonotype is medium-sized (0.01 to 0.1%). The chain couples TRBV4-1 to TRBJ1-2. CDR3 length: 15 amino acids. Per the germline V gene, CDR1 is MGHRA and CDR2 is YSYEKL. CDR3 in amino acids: CASSQDLVWFGGYTF.

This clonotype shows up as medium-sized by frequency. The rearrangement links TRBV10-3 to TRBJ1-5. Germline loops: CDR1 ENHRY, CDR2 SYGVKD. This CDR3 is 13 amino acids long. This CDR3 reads CAIREGSNQPQHF.

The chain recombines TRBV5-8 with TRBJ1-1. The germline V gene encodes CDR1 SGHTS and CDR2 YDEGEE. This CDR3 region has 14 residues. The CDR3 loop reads CASSFQGGRTEAFF.

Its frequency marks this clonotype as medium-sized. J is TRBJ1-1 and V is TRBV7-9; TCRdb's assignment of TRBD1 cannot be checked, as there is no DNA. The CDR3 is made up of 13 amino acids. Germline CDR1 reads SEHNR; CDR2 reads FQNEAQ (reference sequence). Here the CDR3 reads CASSPPGSYEAFF.

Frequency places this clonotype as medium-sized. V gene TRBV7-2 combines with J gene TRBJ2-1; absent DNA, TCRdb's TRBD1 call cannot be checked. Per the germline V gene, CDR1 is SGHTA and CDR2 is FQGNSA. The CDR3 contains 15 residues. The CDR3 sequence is CASSEGTGPGYEQFF.